The rows below give T cell receptor beta chains drawn from one sample of a study of blood T cell repertoires in COVID-19. Some clones are missing from TCRdb's copy, which holds only in-frame ones; the method was immunoSEQ multiplex PCR. The table lists around 370,000 clones, roughly 86% of them singletons, with about 7% in the top ten. The specimen was peripheral blood. The receptors derive from an older woman with COVID-19, enrolled during active disease. CDR3s leave out the opening cysteine and the closing phenylalanine or tryptophan. Size tells how often a clone was seen (once, few, many) or the class of an expanded clone, and some rows leave it out.

ASSLGRAGIEQPQH	TRBJ1-5	TRBV7-8	NA
ASSPWQQETQY	TRBJ2-5	TRBV18	NA
ASSDLRGTEKLF	TRBJ1-4	TRBV5-6	NA
ASPYFRQGANNSPLH	TRBJ1-6	TRBV19	NA
AISTSGGVSYNEQF	TRBJ2-1	TRBV10-3	once
ASKQTGGTEAF	TRBJ1-1	TRBV12-3/TRBV12-4	NA
ASSLAFPFTDTQY	TRBJ2-3	TRBV5-1	NA
ASSPGEIYTVQF	TRBJ2-1	TRBV5-4	NA
ASSGPVPRRVL	TRBJ2-1	TRBV28	few
ASGQGRENTEAF	TRBJ1-1	TRBV18	NA
ASSQGQGAGGYT	TRBJ1-2	TRBV3-1/TRBV3-2	NA
ASTLGDIQY	TRBJ2-4	TRBV2	NA
ASRGGSSYEQY	TRBJ2-7	TRBV7-2	NA
ASSQGAGYGYT	TRBJ1-2	TRBV3-1/TRBV3-2	NA
AWSEKTYNSPLH	TRBJ1-6	TRBV30	NA
ASRPDRVGQPQH	TRBJ1-5	TRBV28	NA
ASAFLGTNQETQY	TRBJ2-5	TRBV19	NA
ASSPSNRGHTEAF	TRBJ1-1	TRBV5-6	NA
ATSDLSSGADTQY	TRBJ2-3	TRBV24-1	once
SVVGQPFAEAF	TRBJ1-1	TRBV29-1	NA
ASSLGTGNQPQH	TRBJ1-5	TRBV5-1	NA
ASSYSGQGAF	TRBJ1-1	TRBV6-5	NA
AALQASGNTIY	TRBJ1-3	TRBV10-3	NA
ASSPPDRVLYEQF	TRBJ2-1	TRBV11-2	NA
AWSKRTGTSPLH	TRBJ1-6	TRBV30	NA
AISESGTDYNEQF	TRBJ2-1	TRBV10-3	NA
ASSDNFEAF	TRBJ1-1	TRBV5-1	NA
ASRGTGINSPLH	TRBJ1-6	TRBV6-5	NA
ASSLDRGDEAF	TRBJ1-1	TRBV5-6	once
ASSSILGGNTEAF	TRBJ1-1	TRBV28	NA